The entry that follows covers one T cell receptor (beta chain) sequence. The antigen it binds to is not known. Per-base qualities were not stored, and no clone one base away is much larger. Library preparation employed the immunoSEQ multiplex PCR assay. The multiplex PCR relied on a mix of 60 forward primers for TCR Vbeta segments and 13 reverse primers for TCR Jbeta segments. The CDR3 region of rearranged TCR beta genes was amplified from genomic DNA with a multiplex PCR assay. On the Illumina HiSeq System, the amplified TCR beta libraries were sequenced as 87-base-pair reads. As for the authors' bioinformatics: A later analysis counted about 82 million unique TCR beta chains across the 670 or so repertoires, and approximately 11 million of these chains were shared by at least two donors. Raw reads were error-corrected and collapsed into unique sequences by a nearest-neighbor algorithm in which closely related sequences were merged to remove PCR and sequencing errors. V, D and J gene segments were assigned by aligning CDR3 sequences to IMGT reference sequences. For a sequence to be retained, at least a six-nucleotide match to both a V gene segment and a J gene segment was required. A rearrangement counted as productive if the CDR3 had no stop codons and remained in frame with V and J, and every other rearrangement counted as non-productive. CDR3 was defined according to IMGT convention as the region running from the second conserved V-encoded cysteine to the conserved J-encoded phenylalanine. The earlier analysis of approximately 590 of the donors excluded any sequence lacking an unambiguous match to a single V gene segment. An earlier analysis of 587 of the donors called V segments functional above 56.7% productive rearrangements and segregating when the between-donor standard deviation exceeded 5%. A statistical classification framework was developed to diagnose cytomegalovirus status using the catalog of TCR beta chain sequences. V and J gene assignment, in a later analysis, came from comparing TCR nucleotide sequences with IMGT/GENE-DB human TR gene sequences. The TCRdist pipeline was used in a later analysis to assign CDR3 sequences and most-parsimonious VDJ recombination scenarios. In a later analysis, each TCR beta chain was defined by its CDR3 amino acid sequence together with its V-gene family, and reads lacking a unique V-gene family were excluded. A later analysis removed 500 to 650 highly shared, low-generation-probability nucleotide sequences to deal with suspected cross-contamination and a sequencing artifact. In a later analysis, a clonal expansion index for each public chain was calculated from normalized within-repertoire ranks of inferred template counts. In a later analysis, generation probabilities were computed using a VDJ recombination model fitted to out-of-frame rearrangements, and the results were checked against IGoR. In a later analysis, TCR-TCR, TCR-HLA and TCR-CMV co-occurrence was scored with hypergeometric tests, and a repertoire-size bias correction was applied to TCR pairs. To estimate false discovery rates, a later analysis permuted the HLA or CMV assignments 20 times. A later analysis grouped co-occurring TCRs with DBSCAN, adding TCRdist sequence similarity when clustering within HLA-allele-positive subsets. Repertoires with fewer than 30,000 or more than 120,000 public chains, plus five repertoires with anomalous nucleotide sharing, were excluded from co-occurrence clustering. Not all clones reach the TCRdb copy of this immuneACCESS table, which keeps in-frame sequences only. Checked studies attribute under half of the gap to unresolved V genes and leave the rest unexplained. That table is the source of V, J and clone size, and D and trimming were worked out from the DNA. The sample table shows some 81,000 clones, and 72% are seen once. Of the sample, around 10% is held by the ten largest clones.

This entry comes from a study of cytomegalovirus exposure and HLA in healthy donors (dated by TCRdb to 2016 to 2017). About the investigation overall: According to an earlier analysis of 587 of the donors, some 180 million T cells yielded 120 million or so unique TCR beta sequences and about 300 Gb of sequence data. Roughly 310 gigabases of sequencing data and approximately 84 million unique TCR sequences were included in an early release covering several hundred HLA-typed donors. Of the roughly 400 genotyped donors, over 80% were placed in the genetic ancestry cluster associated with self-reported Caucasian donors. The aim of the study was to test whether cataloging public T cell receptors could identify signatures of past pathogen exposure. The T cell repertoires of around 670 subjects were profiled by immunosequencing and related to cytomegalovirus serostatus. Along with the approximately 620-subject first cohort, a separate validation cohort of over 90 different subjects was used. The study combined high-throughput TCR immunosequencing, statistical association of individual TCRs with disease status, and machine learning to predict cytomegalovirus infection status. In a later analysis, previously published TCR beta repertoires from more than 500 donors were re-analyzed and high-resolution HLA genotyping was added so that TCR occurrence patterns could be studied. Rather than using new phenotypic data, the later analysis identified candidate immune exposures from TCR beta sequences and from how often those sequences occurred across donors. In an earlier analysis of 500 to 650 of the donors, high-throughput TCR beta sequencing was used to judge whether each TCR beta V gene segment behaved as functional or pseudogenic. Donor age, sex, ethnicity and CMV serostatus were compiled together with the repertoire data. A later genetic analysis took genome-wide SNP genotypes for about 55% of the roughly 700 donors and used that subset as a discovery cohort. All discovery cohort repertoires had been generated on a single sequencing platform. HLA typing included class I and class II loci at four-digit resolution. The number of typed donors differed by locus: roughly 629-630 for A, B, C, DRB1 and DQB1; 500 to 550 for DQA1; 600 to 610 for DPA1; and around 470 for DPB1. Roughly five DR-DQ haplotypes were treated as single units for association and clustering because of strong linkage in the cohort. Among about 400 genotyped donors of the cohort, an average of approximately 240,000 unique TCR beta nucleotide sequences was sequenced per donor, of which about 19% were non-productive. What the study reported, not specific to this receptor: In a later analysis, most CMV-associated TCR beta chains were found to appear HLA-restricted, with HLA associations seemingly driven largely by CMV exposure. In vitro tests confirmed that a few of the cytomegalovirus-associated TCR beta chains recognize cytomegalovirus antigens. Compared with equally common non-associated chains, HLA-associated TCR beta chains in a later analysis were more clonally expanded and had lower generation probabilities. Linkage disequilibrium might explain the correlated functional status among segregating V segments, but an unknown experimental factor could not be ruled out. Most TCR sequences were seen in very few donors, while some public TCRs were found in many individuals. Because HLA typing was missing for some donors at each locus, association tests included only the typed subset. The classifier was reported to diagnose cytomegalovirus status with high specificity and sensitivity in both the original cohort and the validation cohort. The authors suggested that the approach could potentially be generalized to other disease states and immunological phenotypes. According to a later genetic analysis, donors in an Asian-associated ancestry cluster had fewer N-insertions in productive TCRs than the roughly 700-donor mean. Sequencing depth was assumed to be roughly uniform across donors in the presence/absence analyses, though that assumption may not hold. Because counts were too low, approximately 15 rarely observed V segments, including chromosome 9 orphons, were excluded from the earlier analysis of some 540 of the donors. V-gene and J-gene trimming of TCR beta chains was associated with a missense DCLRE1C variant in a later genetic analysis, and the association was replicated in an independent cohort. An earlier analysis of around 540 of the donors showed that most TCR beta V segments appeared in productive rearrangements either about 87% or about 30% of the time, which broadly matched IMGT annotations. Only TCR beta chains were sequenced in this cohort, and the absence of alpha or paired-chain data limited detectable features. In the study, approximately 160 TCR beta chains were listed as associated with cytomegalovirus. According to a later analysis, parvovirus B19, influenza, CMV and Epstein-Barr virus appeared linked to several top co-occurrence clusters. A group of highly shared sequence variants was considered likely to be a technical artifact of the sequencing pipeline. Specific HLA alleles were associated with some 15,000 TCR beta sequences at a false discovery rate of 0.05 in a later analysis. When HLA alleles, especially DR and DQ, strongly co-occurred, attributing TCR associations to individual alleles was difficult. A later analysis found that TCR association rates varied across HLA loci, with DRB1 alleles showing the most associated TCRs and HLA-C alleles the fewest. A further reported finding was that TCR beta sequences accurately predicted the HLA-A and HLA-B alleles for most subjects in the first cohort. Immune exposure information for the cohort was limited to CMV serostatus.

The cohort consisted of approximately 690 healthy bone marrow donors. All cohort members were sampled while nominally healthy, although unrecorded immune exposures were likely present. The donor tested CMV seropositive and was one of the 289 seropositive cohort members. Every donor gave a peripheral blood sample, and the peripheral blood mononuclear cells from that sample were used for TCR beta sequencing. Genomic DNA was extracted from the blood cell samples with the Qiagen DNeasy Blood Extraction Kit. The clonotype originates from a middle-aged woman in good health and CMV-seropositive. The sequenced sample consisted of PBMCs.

CDR3 reads: CAIRTATGTGANVLTF. At the DNA level, the sequence is TGTGCCATCAGAACGGCTACAGGGACTGGGGCCAACGTCCTGACTTTC. The receptor chain draws on TRBV10-3 and TRBJ2-6, with TRBD1 tentatively as D gene (6 bases match). The CDR3 runs 16 residues from the cysteine to the phenylalanine. Of all the DNA, just the CDR3 is kept, 48 bases in frame from base 1. Based on the germline V gene, the CDR1 and CDR2 sequences are ENHRY and SYGVKD. V is shortened by 6 bases, J by 2 bases, and the region joining them spans 14 bases.